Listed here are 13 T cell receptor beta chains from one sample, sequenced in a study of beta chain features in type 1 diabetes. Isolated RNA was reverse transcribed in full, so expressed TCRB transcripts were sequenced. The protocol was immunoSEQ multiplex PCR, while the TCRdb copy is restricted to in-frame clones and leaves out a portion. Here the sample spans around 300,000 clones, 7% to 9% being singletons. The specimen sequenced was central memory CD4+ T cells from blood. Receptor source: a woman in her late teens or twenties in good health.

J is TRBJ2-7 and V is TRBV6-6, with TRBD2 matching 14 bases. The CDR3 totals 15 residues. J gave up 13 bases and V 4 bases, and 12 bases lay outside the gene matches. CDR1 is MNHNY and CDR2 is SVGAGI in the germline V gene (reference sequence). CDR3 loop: CASSSDGLAGGIFYV. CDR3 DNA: TGTGCCAGCAGTTCGGATGGACTAGCGGGGGGAATTTTCTACGTC.

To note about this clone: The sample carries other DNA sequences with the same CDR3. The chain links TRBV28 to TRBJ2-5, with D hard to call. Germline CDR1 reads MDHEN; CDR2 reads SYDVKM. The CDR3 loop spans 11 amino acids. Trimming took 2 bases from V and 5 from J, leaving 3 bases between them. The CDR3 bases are TGTGCCAGCAGTTTACGGGAGACCCAGTACTTC. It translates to CASSLRETQYF. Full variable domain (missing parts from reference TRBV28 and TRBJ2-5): DVKVTQSSRYLVKRTGEKVFLECVQDMDHENMFWYRQDPGLGLRLIYFSYDVKMKEKGDIPEGYSVSREKKERFSLILESASTNQTSMYLCASSLRETQYFGPGTRLLVL.

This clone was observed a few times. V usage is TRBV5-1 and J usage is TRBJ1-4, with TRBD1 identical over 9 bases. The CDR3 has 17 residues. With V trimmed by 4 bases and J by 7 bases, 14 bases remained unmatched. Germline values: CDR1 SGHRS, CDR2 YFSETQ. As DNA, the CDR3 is TGCGCCAGCAGCCCGCCGGGACAGGGAGGGGTTGGTGAAAAACTGTTTTTT. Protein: CASSPPGQGGVGEKLFF.

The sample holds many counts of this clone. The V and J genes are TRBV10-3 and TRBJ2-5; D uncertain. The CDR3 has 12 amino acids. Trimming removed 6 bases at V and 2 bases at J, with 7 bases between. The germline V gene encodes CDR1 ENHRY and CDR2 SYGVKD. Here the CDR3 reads CAISKRQETQYF. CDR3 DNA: TGTGCCATCAGCAAAAGGCAAGAGACCCAGTACTTC.

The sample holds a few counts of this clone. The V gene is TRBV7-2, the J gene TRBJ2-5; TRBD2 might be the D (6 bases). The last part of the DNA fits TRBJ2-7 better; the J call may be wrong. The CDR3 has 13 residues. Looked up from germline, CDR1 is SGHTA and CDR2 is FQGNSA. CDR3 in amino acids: CASSFRGLYEQYF. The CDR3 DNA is TGTGCCAGCAGCTTTAGGGGACTCTACGAGCAGTACTTC.

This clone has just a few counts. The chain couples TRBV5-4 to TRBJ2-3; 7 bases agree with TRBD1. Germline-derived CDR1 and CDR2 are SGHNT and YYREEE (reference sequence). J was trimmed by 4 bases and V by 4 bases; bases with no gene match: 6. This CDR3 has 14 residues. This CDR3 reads CASSPDRASDTQYF. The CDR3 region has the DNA TGTGCCAGCAGCCCCGACAGGGCCTCAGATACGCAGTATTTT.

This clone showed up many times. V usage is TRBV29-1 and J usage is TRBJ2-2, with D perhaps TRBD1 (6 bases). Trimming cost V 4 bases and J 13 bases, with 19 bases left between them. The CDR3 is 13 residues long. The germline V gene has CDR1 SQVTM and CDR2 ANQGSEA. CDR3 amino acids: CSVARTVGKGLFF. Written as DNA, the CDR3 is TGCAGCGTTGCAAGGACAGTGGGGAAGGGGCTGTTTTTT.

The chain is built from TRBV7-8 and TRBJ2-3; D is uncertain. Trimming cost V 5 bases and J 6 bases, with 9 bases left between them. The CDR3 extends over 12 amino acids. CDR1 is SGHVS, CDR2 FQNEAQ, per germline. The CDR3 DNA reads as TGTGCCAGCAGCAGAAGTCGGGATACGCAGTATTTT. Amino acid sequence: CASSRSRDTQYF. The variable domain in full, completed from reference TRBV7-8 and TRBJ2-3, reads GAGVSQSPRYKVAKRGQDVALRCDPISGHVSLFWYQQALGQGPEFLTYFQNEAQLDKSGLPSDRFFAERPEGSVSTLKIQRTQQEDSAVYLCASSRSRDTQYFGPGTRLTVL.

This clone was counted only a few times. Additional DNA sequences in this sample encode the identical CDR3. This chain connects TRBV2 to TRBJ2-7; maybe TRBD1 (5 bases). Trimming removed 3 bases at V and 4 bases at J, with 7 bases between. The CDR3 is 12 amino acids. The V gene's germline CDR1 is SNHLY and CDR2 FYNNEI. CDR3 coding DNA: TGTGCCAGCAGTGAGCAGGGTTACGAGCAGTACGTC. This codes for CASSEQGYEQYV.

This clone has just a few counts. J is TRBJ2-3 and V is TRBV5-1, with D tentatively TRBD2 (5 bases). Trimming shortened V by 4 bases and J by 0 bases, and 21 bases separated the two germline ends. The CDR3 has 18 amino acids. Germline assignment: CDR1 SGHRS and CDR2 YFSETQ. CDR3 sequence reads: CASSESTRADPSTDTQYF. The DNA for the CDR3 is TGCGCCAGCAGCGAATCTACTAGAGCAGACCCTAGCACAGATACGCAGTATTTT. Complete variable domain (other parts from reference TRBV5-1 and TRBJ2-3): KAGVTQTPRYLIKTRGQQVTLSCSPISGHRSVSWYQQTPGQGLQFLFEYFSETQRNKGNFPGRFSGRQFSNSRSEMNVSTLELGDSALYLCASSESTRADPSTDTQYFGPGTRLTVL.

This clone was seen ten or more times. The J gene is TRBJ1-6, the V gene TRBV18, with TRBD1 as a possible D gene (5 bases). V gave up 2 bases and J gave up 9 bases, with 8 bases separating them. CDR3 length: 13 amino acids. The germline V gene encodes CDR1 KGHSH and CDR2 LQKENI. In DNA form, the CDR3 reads TGTGCCAGCTCACCAGGGGACGGTTCACCCCTCCACTTT. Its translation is CASSPGDGSPLHF.

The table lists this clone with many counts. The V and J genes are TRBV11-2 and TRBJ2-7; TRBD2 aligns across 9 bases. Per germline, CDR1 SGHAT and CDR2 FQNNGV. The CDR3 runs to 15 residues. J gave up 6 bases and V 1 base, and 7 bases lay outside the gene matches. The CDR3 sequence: CASSLVAGAGSEQYF. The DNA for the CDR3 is TGTGCCAGCAGCTTAGTAGCGGGAGCGGGGAGCGAGCAGTACTTC.

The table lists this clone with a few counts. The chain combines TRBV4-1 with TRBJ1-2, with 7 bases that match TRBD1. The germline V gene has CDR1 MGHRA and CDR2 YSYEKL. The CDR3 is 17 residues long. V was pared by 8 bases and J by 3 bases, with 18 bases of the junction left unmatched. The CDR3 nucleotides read TGCGCCAGCCAGCCCAGCTCCTCGAGACAGGGCCACTATGGCTACACCTTC. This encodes CASQPSSSRQGHYGYTF.